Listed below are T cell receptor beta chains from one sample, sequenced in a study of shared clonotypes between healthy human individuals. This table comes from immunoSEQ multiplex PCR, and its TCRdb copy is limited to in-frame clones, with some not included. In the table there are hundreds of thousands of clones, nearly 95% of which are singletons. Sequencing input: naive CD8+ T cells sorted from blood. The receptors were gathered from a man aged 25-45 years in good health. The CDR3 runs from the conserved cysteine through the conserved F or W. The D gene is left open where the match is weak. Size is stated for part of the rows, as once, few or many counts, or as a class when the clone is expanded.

CDR3: CAWRGGTGNTIYF
DNA: TGTGCCTGGAGGGGGGGGACTGGAAACACCATATATTTT
V: TRBV30
D: .
J: TRBJ1-3
size: .

CDR3: CASSLPLAGELFF
DNA: TGTGCCAGCAGCCTACCCCTCGCCGGGGAGCTGTTTTTT
V: TRBV28
D: .
J: TRBJ2-2
size: .

CDR3: CASSQYGSETQYF
DNA: TGCGCCAGCAGTCAATATGGTAGCGAGACCCAGTACTTC
V: TRBV23-1
D: .
J: TRBJ2-5
size: .

CDR3: CASSIWTGNTGELFF
DNA: TGTGCCAGTAGTATATGGACAGGGAACACCGGGGAGCTGTTTTTT
V: TRBV19
D: TRBD1
J: TRBJ2-2
size: .

CDR3: CASSPGQSYEQYF
DNA: TGTGCCAGCAGCCCTGGACAGTCCTACGAGCAGTACTTC
V: TRBV9
D: .
J: TRBJ2-7
size: .

CDR3: CASRGRRGYTF
DNA: TGTGCCAGCCGGGGCCGGAGGGGCTACACCTTC
V: TRBV9
D: .
J: TRBJ1-2
size: .

CDR3: CASSLDAPGALDTQYF
DNA: TGTGCCAGCAGCTTAGATGCGCCGGGAGCCCTGGATACGCAGTATTTT
V: TRBV11-2
D: .
J: TRBJ2-3
size: once

CDR3: CASSLGQSNQPQHF
DNA: TGTGCCAGCAGCTTAGGACAGAGCAATCAGCCCCAGCATTTT
V: TRBV5-6
D: .
J: TRBJ1-5
size: .

CDR3: CASSLSTPSEAFF
DNA: TGTGCCAGCAGCTTATCTACCCCATCCGAAGCTTTCTTT
V: TRBV7-6
D: .
J: TRBJ1-1
size: .

CDR3: CASSLNRGETQYF
DNA: TGTGCCAGCAGCTTAAACAGAGGGGAGACCCAGTACTTC
V: TRBV7-9
D: .
J: TRBJ2-5
size: .

CDR3: CASSLEGLAGGTGELFF
DNA: TGTGCCAGCAGCTTGGAAGGACTAGCGGGCGGGACCGGGGAGCTGTTTTTT
V: TRBV11-2
D: TRBD2
J: TRBJ2-2
size: .

CDR3: CASREVEATNEKLFF
DNA: TGTGCCAGCAGGGAGGTAGAGGCAACTAATGAAAAACTGTTTTTT
V: TRBV27
D: .
J: TRBJ1-4
size: .

CDR3: CASSMASFGNQPQHF
DNA: TGTGCCAGTAGTATGGCATCGTTTGGTAATCAGCCCCAGCATTTT
V: TRBV19
D: .
J: TRBJ1-5
size: .

CDR3: CASSVAPVAGTYEQYF
DNA: TGTGCCAGCAGCGTAGCTCCCGTAGCGGGGACCTACGAGCAGTACTTC
V: TRBV9
D: TRBD2
J: TRBJ2-7
size: .

CDR3: CASSEGRSSYNEQFF
DNA: TGTGCCAGCAGTGAAGGGCGGAGCTCCTACAATGAGCAGTTCTTC
V: TRBV6-1
D: .
J: TRBJ2-1
size: .

CDR3: CASRNAQGEPYQETQYF
DNA: TGTGCCAGCAGAAATGCCCAAGGAGAACCCTACCAAGAGACCCAGTACTTC
V: TRBV7-9
D: .
J: TRBJ2-5
size: .

CDR3: CASSSSWETQYF
DNA: TGTGCCAGCAGCTCGTCTTGGGAGACCCAGTACTTC
V: TRBV7-9
D: .
J: TRBJ2-5
size: .

CDR3: CASSFGSASYEQYF
DNA: TGTGCCAGCAGCTTTGGGTCAGCCTCCTACGAGCAGTACTTC
V: TRBV5-5
D: .
J: TRBJ2-7
size: .

CDR3: CASSLGRGNQPQHF
DNA: TGTGCCAGCAGTTTAGGTCGGGGGAATCAGCCCCAGCATTTT
V: TRBV27
D: .
J: TRBJ1-5
size: once

CDR3: CSVETQAFF
DNA: TGCAGCGTTGAAACCCAAGCTTTCTTT
V: TRBV29-1
D: .
J: TRBJ1-1
size: .

CDR3: CASSPGTSGRTDTQYF
DNA: TGCGCCAGCAGCCCCGGGACTAGCGGGCGAACAGATACGCAGTATTTT
V: TRBV5-1
D: TRBD2
J: TRBJ2-3
size: .

CDR3: CASSFSPLGVDEQYF
DNA: TGTGCCAGCAGCTTCTCCCCCCTGGGTGTGGACGAGCAGTACTTC
V: TRBV7-6
D: .
J: TRBJ2-7
size: .

CDR3: CAVGGTTGETNEKLFF
DNA: TGTGCCGTAGGGGGAACCACGGGGGAAACTAATGAAAAACTGTTTTTT
V: TRBV10-3
D: .
J: TRBJ1-4
size: .

CDR3: CASSSMGAWTDTQYF
DNA: TGTGCCAGCAGTTCCATGGGGGCGTGGACAGATACGCAGTATTTT
V: TRBV28
D: .
J: TRBJ2-3
size: .

CDR3: CAWIPADRGLKESSYEQYF
DNA: TGTGCCTGGATCCCCGCGGACAGGGGGCTTAAAGAAAGCTCCTACGAGCAGTACTTC
V: TRBV30
D: TRBD1
J: TRBJ2-7
size: .

CDR3: CASSYSPSLEQYF
DNA: TGTGCCAGCAGTTACTCTCCCAGCTTAGAGCAGTACTTC
V: TRBV6-6
D: .
J: TRBJ2-7
size: .

CDR3: CASSHGLAGDEQYF
DNA: TGTGCCAGCTCTCACGGACTAGCGGGAGACGAGCAGTACTTC
V: TRBV18
D: TRBD2
J: TRBJ2-7
size: .

CDR3: CASSLAAVSEQFF
DNA: TGTGCCAGCAGCTTAGCGGCGGTCTCTGAGCAGTTCTTC
V: TRBV7-9
D: .
J: TRBJ2-1
size: .

CDR3: CASSQEWLNTNSPQHF
DNA: TGTGCCAGCAGCCAAGAGTGGCTGAACACCAATTCCCCCCAGCATTTT
V: TRBV4-2
D: .
J: TRBJ1-5
size: .

CDR3: CASSLRRASAQETQYF
DNA: TGCGCCAGCAGCTTGAGGAGAGCTAGCGCCCAAGAGACCCAGTACTTC
V: TRBV5-1
D: .
J: TRBJ2-5
size: .

CDR3: CASSPPQVYQETQYF
DNA: TGTGCCAGCAGCCCTCCACAGGTGTACCAAGAGACCCAGTACTTC
V: TRBV7-9
D: .
J: TRBJ2-5
size: .

CDR3: CASSLEGQGVTGELFF
DNA: TGTGCCAGCAGTTTAGAGGGACAGGGGGTCACCGGGGAGCTGTTTTTT
V: TRBV27
D: TRBD1
J: TRBJ2-2
size: once

CDR3: CASGGQGPYNEQFF
DNA: TGTGCCAGCGGGGGCCAGGGACCCTACAATGAGCAGTTCTTC
V: TRBV9
D: .
J: TRBJ2-1
size: .

CDR3: CASSSPRAGEGSYEQYF
DNA: TGTGCCAGCAGCTCACCCCGGGCGGGGGAGGGGTCCTACGAGCAGTACTTC
V: TRBV7-9
D: TRBD2
J: TRBJ2-7
size: .

CDR3: CASSLTGPFETQYF
DNA: TGTGCCAGCAGTTTGACAGGGCCCTTTGAGACCCAGTACTTC
V: TRBV6-6
D: TRBD1
J: TRBJ2-5
size: .

CDR3: CASSQTGTAYEQYF
DNA: TGCGCCAGCAGCCAGACCGGGACAGCCTACGAGCAGTACTTC
V: TRBV4-1
D: TRBD1
J: TRBJ2-7
size: few

CDR3: CASSPLTSGRYNEQFF
DNA: TGTGCCAGCAGTCCCCTGACTAGCGGGAGATACAATGAGCAGTTCTTC
V: TRBV28
D: TRBD2
J: TRBJ2-1
size: .

CDR3: CASSPAGMGTEAFF
DNA: TGTGCCAGCAGCCCGGCAGGGATGGGCACTGAAGCTTTCTTT
V: TRBV27
D: .
J: TRBJ1-1
size: .

CDR3: CASSLLAGWHEQFF
DNA: TGTGCCAGCAGCTTACTAGCGGGGTGGCATGAGCAGTTCTTC
V: TRBV7-9
D: TRBD2
J: TRBJ2-1
size: .

CDR3: CASSLLGAEGSNQPQHF
DNA: TGTGCCAGCAGTTTACTGGGAGCAGAGGGAAGCAATCAGCCCCAGCATTTT
V: TRBV27
D: .
J: TRBJ1-5
size: once

CDR3: CASSPKGPMVEQYF
DNA: TGTGCCAGCAGCCCTAAGGGCCCTATGGTCGAGCAGTACTTC
V: TRBV7-9
D: .
J: TRBJ2-7
size: .

CDR3: CANSVWGGAYEQYF
DNA: TGTGCCAACAGTGTCTGGGGAGGGGCCTACGAGCAGTACTTC
V: TRBV6-4
D: TRBD2
J: TRBJ2-7
size: .

CDR3: CASSRIALNTEAFF
DNA: TGCGCCAGCAGCCGGATCGCCTTGAACACTGAAGCTTTCTTT
V: TRBV5-1
D: .
J: TRBJ1-1
size: .

CDR3: CASSDGTANEKLFF
DNA: TGTGCCAGCAGCGACGGGACGGCTAATGAAAAACTGTTTTTT
V: TRBV7-9
D: .
J: TRBJ1-4
size: .

CDR3: CSAWDAHEQFF
DNA: TGCAGTGCTTGGGACGCTCATGAGCAGTTCTTC
V: TRBV20-1
D: .
J: TRBJ2-1
size: .

CDR3: CASSYSGTGSYGYTF
DNA: TGTGCCAGCAGTTATAGTGGGACGGGGAGCTATGGCTACACCTTC
V: TRBV6-5
D: .
J: TRBJ1-2
size: few

CDR3: CASGQGGSTDTQYF
DNA: TGTGCTAGTGGTCAAGGCGGAAGCACAGATACGCAGTATTTT
V: TRBV12-5
D: .
J: TRBJ2-3
size: .

CDR3: CASSPEGSLAEGDTQYF
DNA: TGTGCCAGCAGCCCGGAGGGGAGCCTAGCGGAGGGGGATACGCAGTATTTT
V: TRBV4-2
D: TRBD2
J: TRBJ2-3
size: .

CDR3: CASRHRAYTGELFF
DNA: TGTGCCAGCAGACATCGGGCCTACACCGGGGAGCTGTTTTTT
V: TRBV6-5
D: .
J: TRBJ2-2
size: .

CDR3: CASSDWPNQPQHF
DNA: TGTGCCAGCAGTGACTGGCCAAATCAGCCCCAGCATTTT
V: TRBV2
D: .
J: TRBJ1-5
size: .

CDR3: CASSSHVQMEETQYF
DNA: TGTGCCAGCAGCTCTCACGTACAAATGGAGGAGACCCAGTACTTC
V: TRBV7-8
D: .
J: TRBJ2-5
size: .

CDR3: CSVGGRGYEQYF
DNA: TGCAGCGTTGGGGGCAGAGGCTACGAGCAGTACTTC
V: TRBV29-1
D: .
J: TRBJ2-7
size: .

CDR3: CASGLGHEQYF
DNA: TGTGCTAGTGGTTTAGGACACGAGCAGTACTTC
V: TRBV12-5
D: .
J: TRBJ2-7
size: .

CDR3: CASSLSALGGEQYF
DNA: TGTGCCAGCAGTTTATCTGCCCTCGGGGGCGAGCAGTACTTC
V: TRBV27
D: .
J: TRBJ2-7
size: .

CDR3: CASSPQDEQYF
DNA: TGTGCCAGCAGCCCCCAGGACGAGCAGTACTTC
V: TRBV9
D: .
J: TRBJ2-7
size: .